Here is one T cell receptor (beta chain) with its context. Its antigen remains unidentified. TCRdb keeps only in-frame clones here, not all; method: immunoSEQ multiplex PCR. Of some 1.4 million clones listed, about 96% are singletons. The sample is drawn from a study of shared clonotypes between healthy human individuals. Study-level information: A donor's plate count was three for CD4 naive and three for CD4 memory; CD8 naive had two and CD8 memory one. Whole-study findings and limits: Incomplete sequencing of sorted subsets was indicated by rarefaction despite large depth.

The CDR3 totals 17 residues. Germline CDR1 and CDR2: SGHNT and YENEEA. The V segment lost 1 base and the J segment 5 bases; nucleotides outside the gene matches: 13. This chain connects TRBV11-3 to TRBJ2-5; 7 nucleotides match TRBD1. The TCR was taken from a man aged 30 to 39 in good health. Sequencing was done on a sample of naive CD4+ T cells sorted from blood. Subset indicated: CD45RA+ positively selected. The DNA of the CDR3 is TGTGCCAGCAGCTTAGGACAGGGTGTTATTGCGGCGGAGACCCAGTACTTC. It codes for CASSLGQGVIAAETQYF. Based on the CDR3 plus reference TRBV11-3 and TRBJ2-5, the full variable domain is EAGVVQSPRYKIIEKKQPVAFWCNPISGHNTLYWYLQNLGQGPELLIRYENEEAVDDSQLPKDRFSAERLKGVDSTLKIQPAELGDSAVYLCASSLGQGVIAAETQYFGPGTRLLVL.